This T cell receptor (beta chain) was retrieved from a study of shared clonotypes between healthy human individuals. Overall study results and limits: In this cohort, only blood was sampled, and tissue repertoires likely differ. The authors expected sequencing depth to affect clonotype sharing among donors.

Genomic DNA from each subset was divided evenly over several immunoSEQ plates. Assay used: immunoSEQ multiplex PCR; TCRdb lists only in-frame clones, some missing. Altogether hundreds of thousands of clones are present, 75% to 80% being singletons, with the ten largest covering 12%. Concerning this clone: Its antigen is not identified.

The sequenced sample consisted of PBMCs. The clonotype comes from a woman aged 40-49 years in good health. Some clones in this sample may be carry-over from other donors' samples.

The CDR3 DNA follows: TGTGCCAGCCGGGGAGACAGGGTCTCCAATCAGCCCCAGCATTTT. Residues: CASRGDRVSNQPQHF. This rearrangement joins TRBV27 to TRBJ1-5; 7 bases match TRBD1. V shed 8 bases, J shed 3 bases, and the junction held 10 bases outside the gene matches. This CDR3 region has 15 residues. Per the germline V gene, CDR1 is MNHEY and CDR2 is SMNVEV (reference sequence).